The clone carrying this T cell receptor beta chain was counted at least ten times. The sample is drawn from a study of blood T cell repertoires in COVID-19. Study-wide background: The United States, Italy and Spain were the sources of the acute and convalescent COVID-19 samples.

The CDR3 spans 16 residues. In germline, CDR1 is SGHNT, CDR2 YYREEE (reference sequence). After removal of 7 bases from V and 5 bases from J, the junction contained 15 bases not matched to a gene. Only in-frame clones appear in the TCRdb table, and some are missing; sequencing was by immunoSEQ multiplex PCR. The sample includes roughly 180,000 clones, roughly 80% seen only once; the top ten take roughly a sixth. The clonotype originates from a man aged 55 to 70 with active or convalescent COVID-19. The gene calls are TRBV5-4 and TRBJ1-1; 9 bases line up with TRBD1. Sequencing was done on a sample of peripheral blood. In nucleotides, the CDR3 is TGTGCCAGCTCGCCTGGGGACAGGGTGCTGGGGACTGAAGCTTTCTTT. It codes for CASSPGDRVLGTEAFF.